The rows below give T cell receptor beta chains drawn from one sample of a study of T cells in Graves' hyperthyroidism and ophthalmopathy. MiXCR was run by TCRdb on the multiplex PCR reads, yielding one entry per CDR3 protein. The data show more than 650,000 distinct CDR3 sequences, around 13% seen once. Sequences were obtained from blood. The receptors derive from a woman aged 18-29 years with Graves' hyperthyroidism. CDR3s include the opening cysteine and the closing phenylalanine or tryptophan. D genes are given only for firm matches. Size tells how often a clone was seen (once, few, many) or the class of an expanded clone, and some rows leave it out.

CSVGKGPSYEQYF | TRBV29-1 | NA | many
CAALLVDGNYGYTF | TRBV2 | NA | many
CASSYSGGWGNYEQYF | TRBV6-6 | TRBD2 | many
CASSLGWAKGLRDSPLHF | TRBV7-2 | NA | few
CASSGVTGGSYGYTF | TRBV6-1 | TRBD1 | few
CARNRWGTQENHNSPLHF | TRBV30 | NA | NA
CASSSDLGLYEQYF | TRBV12-3/TRBV12-4 | NA | many
CASVKGVTEAFF | TRBV7-3 | NA | NA
CSVENGVQETQYF | TRBV29-1 | NA | NA
CASSLGAQGSETQYF | TRBV11-2 | NA | few
CAWSLNTEAFF | TRBV30 | NA | many
CASSFRQIYEQYF | TRBV12-3/TRBV12-4 | NA | many
CSARDPRRLAGVEDEQFF | TRBV20-1 | TRBD2 | many
CASSVAPSGMGTDTQYF | TRBV9 | TRBD2 | NA
CASSFSGTGYRETQYF | TRBV27 | TRBD1 | NA
CASSLGGGVGARGTEAFF | TRBV12-3/TRBV12-4 | NA | NA
CASSYGRVNYGYTF | TRBV6-2/TRBV6-3 | NA | many
CSVGNNYGYTF | TRBV29-1 | NA | few
CASSTEGLYNTGELFF | TRBV7-9 | NA | many
CASSSVGENQPQHF | TRBV6-1 | NA | few
CSAQLLAGNYSEQFF | TRBV20-1 | NA | NA
CASGLAYNEQFF | TRBV12-5 | NA | many
CASSPPLQGGADTQYF | TRBV4-3 | NA | NA
CASTRDPPGTENTEAFF | TRBV7-9 | TRBD1 | many
CASSQGYRPNNEQFF | TRBV4-2 | NA | many
CASSDITAGNEQFF | TRBV12-3/TRBV12-4 | NA | few
CSAETSGRGDTQYF | TRBV29-1 | TRBD2 | NA
CASSVKTGVDTDTQYF | TRBV7-9 | TRBD1 | many
CASSGQGVARDTQYF | TRBV7-9 | TRBD1 | many
CASSPPPGTSGHNEQFF | TRBV7-3 | TRBD2 | NA
CASSLGRKSSYEQYF | TRBV5-4 | NA | NA
CASRGQGSNTGELFF | TRBV5-1 | TRBD1 | NA